The TCR beta chain described here comes from a study of CD8+ T cells in alopecia areata. Study-level information: The study gave treated patients oral tofacitinib at 5 to 10 mg twice daily. The share of scalp area affected provided the severity score for treated patients.

Regarding treatment: oral pan-JAK inhibitor, 5-10 mg twice daily. Obtained from alopecia areata patients were lesional scalp punch biopsies along with peripheral blood. General observations from the study: Under tofacitinib, fewer expanded CD8+ clones appeared among the top 100 scalp clones.

The CDR3 is 15 residues long. V trimming: 2 bases; J trimming: 0 bases; junction bases outside the gene matches: 2. The germline V gene encodes CDR1 SGDLS and CDR2 YYNGEE. As regards this clone: The antigen is undetermined.

Once RNA had been extracted, it was reverse transcribed into cDNA to act as the sequencing template. Produced via immunoSEQ multiplex PCR; TCRdb's table is partial and in-frame only. The sample has over 150,000 clones, 50% to 60% seen once. The chain joins TRBV9 to TRBJ2-3; 8 nucleotides align to TRBD1. The receptor was derived from a human donor with alopecia areata. Sequencing used CD4+ T cells sorted from blood, obtained at week 4, from a patient treated with tofacitinib. CDR3 in DNA: TGTGCCAGCAGCGTTAGACAGGGGAGCACAGATACGCAGTATTTT. It encodes CASSVRQGSTDTQYF.